Below are 29 T cell receptor beta chains sequenced from a single sample in a study of blood T cell repertoires in COVID-19. Measured with immunoSEQ multiplex PCR; TCRdb has only the in-frame clones, and not every one. The table shows some 160,000 clones, with roughly four fifths occurring only once. The specimen was peripheral blood. These receptors originate from a woman of 80 years or more with COVID-19, enrolled during active disease.

This chain links TRBV19 with TRBJ2-4; TRBD2 matches at 16 bases. Losses at the gene ends were 1 base for V and 5 bases for J; bases not matched to a gene: 5. The CDR3 contains 18 residues. Germline V gene data show CDR1 as LNHDA and CDR2 as SQIVND (reference sequence). DNA for the CDR3: TGTGCCAGTAGTATAGTAGGGACTAGCGGGAGGGGAGAAAACATTCAGTACTTC. It specifies CASSIVGTSGRGENIQYF.

V and J are TRBV18 and TRBJ2-1; 8 bases match TRBD2. With 6 bases clipped from V and 4 bases from J, the junction kept 8 bases outside the gene matches. The length of the CDR3 is 15 residues. Germline CDR1 KGHSH, CDR2 LQKENI. The CDR3 region has the DNA TGTGCCAGCTCGGCGGTGGCTAGCGGGTACAATGAGCAGTTCTTC. Translation gives CASSAVASGYNEQFF. Full variable domain (outside the CDR3, taken from reference TRBV18 and TRBJ2-1): NAGVMQNPRHLVRRRGQEARLRCSPMKGHSHVYWYRQLPEEGLKFMVYLQKENIIDESGMPKERFSAEFPKEGPSILRIQQVVRGDSAAYFCASSAVASGYNEQFFGPGTRLTVL.

In this sample, this clone turned up once. The rearrangement uses TRBV29-1 and TRBJ1-2; 7 bases fit TRBD1. The CDR3 totals 12 residues. Unmatched junction bases numbered 7, after V lost 6 bases and J lost 6 bases. Germline values: CDR1 SQVTM, CDR2 ANQGSEA. Written as DNA, the CDR3 is TGCAGCGTACACGAAGGGGGCAATGGCTACACCTTC. As protein: CSVHEGGNGYTF.

This rearrangement joins TRBV9 to TRBJ2-3, with 9 bases that match TRBD1. In germline, CDR1 is SGDLS, CDR2 YYNGEE. V dropped 4 bases and J dropped 4; count of bases not matched to a gene: 7. CDR3 length equals 15 residues. The CDR3 loop is CASSPLGQGPDTQYF. The CDR3 DNA is TGTGCCAGCAGCCCCTTGGGACAGGGACCAGATACGCAGTATTTT.

This chain links TRBV19 with TRBJ2-7; 7 nucleotides line up with TRBD1. The germline CDR1 and CDR2 sequences are LNHDA and SQIVND (reference sequence). This CDR3 has 14 amino acids. The J segment lost 6 bases and the V segment lost 6 bases, leaving 11 bases of the junction unmatched. CDR3 bases: TGTGCCAGTAGAAGATCGGGACAGAGCGGCGAGCAGTACTTC. Protein: CASRRSGQSGEQYF.

As for this clone: Other DNA sequences in the sample encode the same CDR3. The rearrangement joins TRBV19 to TRBJ2-7; D is perhaps TRBD1 (5 bases). V was cut by 2 bases and J by 2 bases, with 13 bases left in between. The germline CDR1 and CDR2 sequences are LNHDA and SQIVND (reference sequence). This CDR3 spans 15 amino acids. CDR3 DNA sequence: TGTGCCAGTAGTATAAGCAGGGTTCCCACCTACGAGCAGTACTTC. Residues: CASSISRVPTYEQYF.

The gene calls are TRBV3-1 (or the pseudogene TRBV3-2) and TRBJ1-2; possible D gene TRBD1, 5 bases. CDR1 is LGHDT and CDR2 is YNNKEL in the germline V gene (reference sequence). The CDR3 runs to 14 residues. V gave up 4 bases and J gave up 6 bases, with 15 bases separating them. The CDR3 spells CASSRTGREDGYTF. The CDR3 nucleotides are TGTGCCAGCAGCCGAACTGGCAGGGAAGATGGCTACACCTTC.

The J gene is TRBJ2-6, the V gene TRBV5-1, with TRBD2 as a possible D gene (6 bases). Trimming took off 1 base at V and 0 bases at J, with 14 bases between the two ends. The CDR3 sequence is 18 residues long. Germline V gene data show CDR1 as SGHRS and CDR2 as YFSETQ. DNA for the CDR3: TGCGCCAGCAGCTTGAGGCTAGCGCCAAGCTCTGGGGCCAACGTCCTGACTTTC. Translated, it gives CASSLRLAPSSGANVLTF.

This clone was detected only once. V and J are TRBV20-1 and TRBJ2-7; 9 bases are a match to TRBD1. This CDR3 region has 15 residues. V lost 3 bases and J lost 3; bases outside the gene matches: 9. Germline-derived CDR1 and CDR2 are DFQATT and SNEGSKA (reference sequence). This chain's CDR3 is CSASSQDRGNYEQYF. The CDR3 nucleotides are TGCAGTGCTAGTTCTCAGGACAGGGGCAACTACGAGCAGTACTTC.

The chain recombines TRBV19 with TRBJ2-5; TRBD2 agrees at 10 bases. Per germline, CDR1 LNHDA and CDR2 SQIVND (reference sequence). The V and J ends lost 8 bases and 4 bases, in that order; junction bases with no gene match: 10. CDR3 length: 15 amino acids. The CDR3 region is CASSWGSGRRETQYF. CDR3 nucleotide sequence: TGTGCCAGTTCCTGGGGTAGCGGGAGGAGAGAGACCCAGTACTTC.

CDR3 coding DNA: TGTGCCACCAGTGATTTGGGACAGGGGAAAACCGGGGAGCTGTTTTTT. It is translated as CATSDLGQGKTGELFF. The chain has TRBV24-1 and TRBJ2-2; 9 bases map to TRBD1. The CDR3 is 16 amino acids. From germline, CDR1 is KGHDR and CDR2 SFDVKD. The trim removed 0 bases at V and 5 bases at J, leaving 3 bases unmatched.

The chain combines TRBV27 with TRBJ2-2; D may be TRBD2 (6 bases). The CDR3 covers 15 residues. Germline V lookup: CDR1 MNHEY, CDR2 SMNVEV (reference sequence). The germline V and J ends were trimmed by 3 bases and 4 bases, with 12 bases remaining between them. CDR3 sequence (DNA): TGTGCCAGCAGTTTCAGGGACTGGGGCACCGGGGAGCTGTTTTTT. Its protein is CASSFRDWGTGELFF.

This clone showed up just once. The CDR3: CASAGGSSGEQYF. The CDR3, as DNA: TGTGCCAGTGCGGGTGGGAGTTCAGGCGAGCAGTACTTC. The chain joins TRBV19 to TRBJ2-7; maybe TRBD2 (5 bases). V was trimmed by 8 bases and J by 6 bases, leaving 17 bases between them. The germline CDR1 and CDR2 sequences are LNHDA and SQIVND (reference sequence). This CDR3 is 13 amino acids long.

The CDR3 bases are TGTGCCAGCAGCTTGACTTATAGCACAGATACGCAGTATTTT. It codes for CASSLTYSTDTQYF. The chain links TRBV7-7 to TRBJ2-3, with no clear D. The CDR3 sequence is 14 residues long. V shed 3 bases and J shed 0 bases, with 7 bases lying between them. CDR1 and CDR2 (germline): SSHAT, FNYEAQ (reference sequence).

V gene TRBV6-5 combines with J gene TRBJ2-2, with TRBD2 as a possible D gene (6 bases). Germline lookup yields CDR1 MNHEY and CDR2 SVGAGI. V dropped 3 bases and J dropped 1 base, with 9 bases sitting between them. CDR3 length: 15 amino acids. The CDR3 region is CASSYDGRNTGELFF. The CDR3 region has the DNA TGTGCCAGCAGTTATGACGGGAGGAACACCGGGGAGCTGTTTTTT.

The chain recombines TRBV18 with TRBJ2-4; tentative D call: TRBD2 (5 bases). The CDR3 length is 17 residues. CDR1 is KGHSH, CDR2 LQKENI, per germline. With 3 bases removed from V and 6 bases from J, the gap between germline ends came to 21 bases. CDR3 in DNA: TGTGCCAGCTCACCGAAAGATCTACTCGGAGGTGGAAACATTCAGTACTTC. This encodes CASSPKDLLGGGNIQYF.

V usage is TRBV4-2 and J usage is TRBJ1-6; tentative D call: TRBD1 (6 bases). V was clipped by 0 bases and J by 4 bases, with 7 bases between them. The germline V gene encodes CDR1 LGHNA and CDR2 YNFKEQ. The CDR3 has 15 amino acids. The CDR3 region has the DNA TGTGCCAGCAGCCAAGATCAGGGGTATAATTCACCCCTCCACTTT. The encoded protein is CASSQDQGYNSPLHF.

The chain links TRBV18 to TRBJ2-7; 7 bases agree with TRBD1. Germline CDR1 KGHSH, CDR2 LQKENI. This CDR3 is 14 amino acids long. V dropped 3 bases and J dropped 5; count of bases not matched to a gene: 7. This CDR3 reads CASSPTTGSNEQYF. The CDR3, as DNA: TGTGCCAGCTCACCTACGACAGGGAGCAACGAGCAGTACTTC.

This chain links TRBV10-1 with TRBJ2-1, with 9 bases that match TRBD2. The length of the CDR3 is 16 residues. Per germline, CDR1 WNHNN and CDR2 SYGVQD (reference sequence). The ends lost 2 bases at V and 4 bases at J; junction bases unmatched: 6. The CDR3 nucleotides read TGCGCCAGCAGTGAGCCGACTAGCGGCCCTTACAATGAGCAGTTCTTC. Translation gives CASSEPTSGPYNEQFF.

V gene TRBV10-3 combines with J gene TRBJ2-3, with no clear D. This CDR3 region has 13 residues. V was trimmed by 7 bases and J by 6 bases, leaving 14 bases between them. The germline V gene has CDR1 ENHRY and CDR2 SYGVKD. DNA of the CDR3: TGTGCCATCACCATAAGGCCCGGGGATACGCAGTATTTT. Residues: CAITIRPGDTQYF.

The rearrangement links TRBV5-5 to TRBJ1-2; D possibly corresponds to TRBD1 (6 bases). CDR3 size: 14 residues. Germline assignment: CDR1 SGHKS and CDR2 YYEKEE (reference sequence). Trimming removed 4 bases from V and 2 bases from J, with 12 bases in between. This CDR3 reads CASSPSGQNYGYTF. As DNA, the CDR3 is TGTGCCAGCAGCCCGAGCGGACAGAACTATGGCTACACCTTC.

The chain links TRBV7-9 to TRBJ2-3, with TRBD1 matching over 10 bases. The ends lost 11 bases at V and 0 bases at J; junction bases unmatched: 5. Germline CDR1 and CDR2: SEHNR and FQNEAQ (reference sequence). The CDR3 is made up of 14 amino acids. The CDR3 reads CAARQGASTDTQYF. CDR3 in DNA: TGTGCCGCTCGACAGGGGGCGAGCACAGATACGCAGTATTTT.

J is TRBJ2-1 and V is TRBV21-1; the listed D gene, TRBD2, was not tested against the DNA. TRBV21-1 is recorded as a pseudogene. The CDR3 totals 17 residues. The CDR3 sequence is CASSNGFKAGNYNEQFF. CDR3 DNA: TGTGCCAGCAGCAATGGCTTCAAAGCGGGAAACTACAATGAGCAGTTCTTC.

V usage is TRBV3-1 (or the pseudogene TRBV3-2) and J usage is TRBJ2-7; possible D gene TRBD2, 5 bases. Germline V gene sequence: CDR1 LGHDT, CDR2 YNNKEL (reference sequence). This CDR3 contains 16 residues. V lost 0 bases and J lost 4, with 16 bases in between. The CDR3 protein is CASSQDRAGIGYEQYF. CDR3 DNA: TGTGCCAGCAGCCAAGATAGGGCCGGGATAGGTTACGAGCAGTACTTC.

The V call is TRBV10-3, the J call TRBJ2-3, with 8 bases that match TRBD2. V lost 5 bases to trimming and J lost 2 bases; unmatched junction nucleotides: 6. The CDR3 extends over 15 amino acids. The germline CDR1 and CDR2 sequences are ENHRY and SYGVKD. The CDR3 sequence: CAISLSGTPTDTQYF. The DNA for the CDR3 is TGTGCCATCAGTCTTAGCGGGACTCCCACAGATACGCAGTATTTT.

This chain joins TRBV10-3 and TRBJ1-5; weak D call: TRBD1 (6 bases). V was cut by 5 bases and J by 0 bases, with 8 bases left in between. The CDR3 totals 14 residues. CDR1 and CDR2 (germline): ENHRY, SYGVKD. Here the CDR3 reads CAISRTDSNQPQHF. The CDR3 DNA follows: TGTGCCATCAGTAGGACAGATAGCAATCAGCCCCAGCATTTT.

The V gene is TRBV11-3, the J gene TRBJ2-3; 11 bases map to TRBD2. Looked up from germline, CDR1 is SGHNT and CDR2 is YENEEA. This CDR3 is 17 amino acids long. V dropped 5 bases and J dropped 2; count of bases not matched to a gene: 9. CDR3 nucleotides: TGTGCCAGCAGCCCGACCCGGGGACTAGCGGCCACAGATACGCAGTATTTT. As protein: CASSPTRGLAATDTQYF.

The chain recombines TRBV7-3 with TRBJ2-1, with 7 bases matching TRBD2. This CDR3 contains 15 residues. CDR1 SGHTA and CDR2 FQGTGA come from the germline V gene. J was trimmed by 1 base and V by 5 bases; bases with no gene match: 5. The CDR3 bases are TGTGCCAGCAGCACAAGCGGGGAGTCCTACAATGAGCAGTTCTTC. It is translated as CASSTSGESYNEQFF. The entire variable domain, with the rest obtained from reference TRBV7-3 and TRBJ2-1, is as follows: GAGVSQTPSNKVTEKGKYVELRCDPISGHTALYWYRQSLGQGPEFLIYFQGTGAADDSGLPNDRFFAVRPEGSVSTLKIQRTERGDSAVYLCASSTSGESYNEQFFGPGTRLTVL.

The rearrangement uses TRBV5-1 and TRBJ2-5; 9 bases are shared with TRBD2. Germline V gene sequence: CDR1 SGHRS, CDR2 YFSETQ. The trim removed 0 bases at V and 5 bases at J, leaving 5 bases unmatched. The CDR3 runs to 15 residues. The CDR3 sequence: CASSLVPGLAETQYF. DNA of the CDR3: TGCGCCAGCAGCTTGGTCCCGGGACTAGCCGAGACCCAGTACTTC.